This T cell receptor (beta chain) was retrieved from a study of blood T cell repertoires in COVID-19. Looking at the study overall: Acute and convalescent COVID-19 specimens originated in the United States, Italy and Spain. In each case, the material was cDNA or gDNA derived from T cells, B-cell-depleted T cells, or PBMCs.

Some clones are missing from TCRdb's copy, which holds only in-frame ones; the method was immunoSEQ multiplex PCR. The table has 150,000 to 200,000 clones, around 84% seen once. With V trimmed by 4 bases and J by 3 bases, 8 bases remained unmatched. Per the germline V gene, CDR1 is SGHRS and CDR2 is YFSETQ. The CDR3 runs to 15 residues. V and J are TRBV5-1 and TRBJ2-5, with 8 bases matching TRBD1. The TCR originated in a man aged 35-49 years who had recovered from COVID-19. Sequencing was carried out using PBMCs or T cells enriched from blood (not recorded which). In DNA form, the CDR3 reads TGCGCCAGCAGCACCGGGCGGACAGGGAAAGAGACCCAGTACTTC. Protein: CASSTGRTGKETQYF.